A single sample is the source of the 3 T cell receptor beta chains below, sequenced in a study of chemoradiotherapy in HPV16-positive cancers. Profiling relied on immunoSEQ multiplex PCR, and the TCRdb table lists in-frame clones only, not all of them. The sample gives 20,000 to 30,000 clones, 90% to 95% of which show up once; around a fifth is in the top ten. This specimen was blood, taken from a patient who underwent chemoradiotherapy. These receptors originate from a human donor with HPV-associated anogenital cancer.

V gene TRBV10-3 combines with J gene TRBJ2-7; D is possibly TRBD1 (5 bases). There are 14 residues in the CDR3. Trimming removed 4 bases at V and 2 bases at J, with 12 bases between. From germline, CDR1 is ENHRY and CDR2 SYGVKD. The CDR3 loop reads CAISAQGDTYEQYF. The CDR3 DNA reads TGTGCCATCAGTGCCCAAGGGGATACCTACGAGCAGTACTTC.

V gene TRBV27 combines with J gene TRBJ2-7, with TRBD1 as a possible D gene (6 bases). This CDR3 has 14 residues. Germline V lookup: CDR1 MNHEY, CDR2 SMNVEV (reference sequence). With 2 bases removed from V and 5 bases from J, the gap between germline ends came to 13 bases. Written as DNA, the CDR3 is TGTGCCAGCAGTTTAGGGCAGGGGAGCAACGAGCAGTACTTC. Translation gives CASSLGQGSNEQYF.

This rearrangement joins TRBV7-2 to TRBJ2-1, with TRBD1 matching over 7 bases. After removal of 5 bases from V and 15 bases from J, the junction contained 10 bases not matched to a gene. The CDR3 totals 12 residues. Germline CDR1 SGHTA, CDR2 FQGNSA. As DNA, the CDR3 is TGTGCCAGCAGCCTAGGGGGCCCCAGTCCGTTCTTC. Amino acids: CASSLGGPSPFF.